This note documents a single T cell receptor beta chain sequence. No antigen is known for it. cDNA libraries for TRB were generated by 5' RACE incorporating UMI labels. TCRdb reprocessed the 5' RACE reads and reports one entry per CDR3 protein, with no DNA. The sample data list 45,000 to 65,000 distinct CDR3 sequences. This entry comes from a study of CXCR3-negative and CXCR3-positive naive CD8 T cells. Naive CD8+ T cells carried a CD45RO-CCR7+CD27+CD95- phenotype. Findings and limits, study-wide: Within a donor, both naive subsets shared TRBV-TRBJ usage, unlike memory cells.

The CDR3 has 15 amino acids. CDR1 DFQATT and CDR2 SNEGSKA come from the germline V gene (reference sequence). Sequences were obtained from naive CXCR3- CD8+ T cells from blood. The subset was: CD45RO-CCR7+CD27+CD95- naive CD8+ T cells lacking CXCR3 (TNR3-). The origin of this receptor is a human donor in good health. Some clones in this sample may be carry-over from other donors' samples. V gene TRBV20-1 combines with J gene TRBJ2-5; the D call from TCRdb, TRBD2, cannot be confirmed without DNA. The CDR3 region is CGGTSGESAQETQYF.